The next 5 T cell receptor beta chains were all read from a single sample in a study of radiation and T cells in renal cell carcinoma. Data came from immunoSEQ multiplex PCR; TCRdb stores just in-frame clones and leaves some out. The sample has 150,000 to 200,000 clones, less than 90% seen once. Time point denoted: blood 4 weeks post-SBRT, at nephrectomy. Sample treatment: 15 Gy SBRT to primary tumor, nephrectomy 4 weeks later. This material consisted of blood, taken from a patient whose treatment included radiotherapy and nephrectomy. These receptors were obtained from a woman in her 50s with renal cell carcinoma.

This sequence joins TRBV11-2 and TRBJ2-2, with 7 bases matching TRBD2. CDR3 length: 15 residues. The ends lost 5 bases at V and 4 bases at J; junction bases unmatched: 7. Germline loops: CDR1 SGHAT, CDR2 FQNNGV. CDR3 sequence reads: CASSHSGSVTGELFF. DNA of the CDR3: TGTGCCAGCAGCCATAGCGGGTCGGTCACCGGGGAGCTGTTTTTT. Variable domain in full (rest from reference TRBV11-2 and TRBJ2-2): EAGVAQSPRYKIIEKRQSVAFWCNPISGHATLYWYQQILGQGPKLLIQFQNNGVVDDSQLPKDRFSAERLKGVDSTLKIQPAKLEDSAVYLCASSHSGSVTGELFFGEGSRLTVL.

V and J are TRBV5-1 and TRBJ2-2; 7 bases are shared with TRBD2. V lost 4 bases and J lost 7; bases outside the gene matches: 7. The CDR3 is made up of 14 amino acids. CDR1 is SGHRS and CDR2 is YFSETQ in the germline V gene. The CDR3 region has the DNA TGCGCCAGCAGCCGGGACTATGGGGGCGGGGAGCTGTTTTTT. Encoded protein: CASSRDYGGGELFF.

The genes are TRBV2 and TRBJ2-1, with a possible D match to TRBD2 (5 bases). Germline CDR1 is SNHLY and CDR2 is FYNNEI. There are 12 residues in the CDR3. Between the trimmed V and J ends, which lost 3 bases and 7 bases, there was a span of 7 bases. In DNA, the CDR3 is TGTGCCAGCAGTGACGGGGTTAATGAGCAGTTCTTC. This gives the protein CASSDGVNEQFF.

The CDR3 sequence is CASSARDRYITDTQYF. CDR3 nucleotide sequence: TGTGCCAGCAGCGCACGGGACAGGTATATCACAGATACGCAGTATTTT. The rearrangement joins TRBV7-9 to TRBJ2-3; 8 nucleotides match TRBD1. CDR1 SEHNR and CDR2 FQNEAQ come from the germline V gene (reference sequence). V dropped 5 bases and J dropped 2; count of bases not matched to a gene: 9. CDR3 length: 16 residues. Full variable domain (missing parts from reference TRBV7-9 and TRBJ2-3): DTGVSQNPRHKITKRGQNVTFRCDPISEHNRLYWYRQTLGQGPEFLTYFQNEAQLEKSRLLSDRFSAERPKGSFSTLEIQRTEQGDSAMYLCASSARDRYITDTQYFGPGTRLTVL.

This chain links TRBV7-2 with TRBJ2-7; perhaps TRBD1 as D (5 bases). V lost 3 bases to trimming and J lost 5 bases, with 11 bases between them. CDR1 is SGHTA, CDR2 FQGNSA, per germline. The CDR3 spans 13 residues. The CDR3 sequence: CASSFNRFHEQYF. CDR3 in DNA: TGTGCCAGCAGCTTTAACAGGTTCCACGAGCAGTACTTC.